Sequencing of this TCR beta chain was carried out in a study of blood T cell repertoires in COVID-19. Study details: Material from acute and convalescent COVID-19 was sourced from the United States, Italy and Spain. Sources were T cells, B-cell-depleted T cells, or PBMCs; the material itself was cDNA or gDNA.

This clone was counted ten times or more. The length of the CDR3 is 15 residues. Germline-derived CDR1 and CDR2 are MGHRA and YSYEKL. V trimming: 2 bases; J trimming: 3 bases; junction bases outside the gene matches: 7. As originally analysed: The authors estimated nucleated cell counts from reference gene primer amplification. Assay: immunoSEQ multiplex PCR; the TCRdb copy retains only in-frame clones and omits some. That table supplies the V and J calls and clone size; D and trimming were determined from the DNA. In the table there are about 170,000 clones, 70% to 85% of which are singletons. Source material: peripheral blood. The sequence derives from a woman aged 80 or older with acute or convalescent COVID-19. V gene TRBV4-1 combines with J gene TRBJ2-7; 7 bases are a match to TRBD2. Here the CDR3 DNA reads TGCGCCAGCAGCCAATCGAGCGGGACCGTCTACGAGCAGTACTTC. Amino acids: CASSQSSGTVYEQYF.